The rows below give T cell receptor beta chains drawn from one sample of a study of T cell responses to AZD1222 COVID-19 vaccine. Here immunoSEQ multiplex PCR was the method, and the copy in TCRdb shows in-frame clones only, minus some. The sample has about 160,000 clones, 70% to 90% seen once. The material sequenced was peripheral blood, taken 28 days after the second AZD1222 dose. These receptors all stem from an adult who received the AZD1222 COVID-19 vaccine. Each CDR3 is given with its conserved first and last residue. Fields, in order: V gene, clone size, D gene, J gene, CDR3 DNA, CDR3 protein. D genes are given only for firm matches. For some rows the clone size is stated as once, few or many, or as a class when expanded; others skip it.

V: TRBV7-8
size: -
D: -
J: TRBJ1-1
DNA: TGTGCCAGCAGCTTACTTAATGCAGTGAACACTGAAGCTTTCTTT
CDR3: CASSLLNAVNTEAFF

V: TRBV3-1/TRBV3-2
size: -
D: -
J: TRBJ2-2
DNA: TGTGCCAGCAGCCAAGGGACAACGACCGGGGAGCTGTTTTTT
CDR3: CASSQGTTTGELFF

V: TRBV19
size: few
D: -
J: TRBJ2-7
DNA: TGTGCCAGTAGAAACAACTCCTACGAGCAGTACTTC
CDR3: CASRNNSYEQYF

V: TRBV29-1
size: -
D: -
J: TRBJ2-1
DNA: TGCAGCGTTGAAAATGGGGCGGAGCAGTTCTTC
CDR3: CSVENGAEQFF

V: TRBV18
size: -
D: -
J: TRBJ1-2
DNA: TGTGCCAGCTCGGCCTTTCGAGACCCTGGGTATGGCTACACCTTC
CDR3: CASSAFRDPGYGYTF

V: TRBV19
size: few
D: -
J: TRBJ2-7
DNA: TGTGCCAGTAGTGTAGCGACAGAGGAGTACGAGCAGTACTTC
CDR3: CASSVATEEYEQYF

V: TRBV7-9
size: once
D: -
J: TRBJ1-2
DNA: TGTGCCAGCAGCTGGGAGAACCTTATGGGCACCTACACCTTC
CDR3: CASSWENLMGTYTF

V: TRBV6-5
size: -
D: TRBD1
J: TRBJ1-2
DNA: TGTGCCAGCAGTTACCTCCCGACAGGGGGTTATGGCTACACCTTC
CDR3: CASSYLPTGGYGYTF

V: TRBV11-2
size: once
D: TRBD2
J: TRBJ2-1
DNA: TGTGCCAGCAGCTCCCACGGACTAGCGGGGGGGGCCGGTGAGCAGTTCTTC
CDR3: CASSSHGLAGGAGEQFF

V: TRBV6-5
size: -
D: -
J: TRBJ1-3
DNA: TGTGCCAGCAGAGCAAAAACGGGCCTTGGAAACACCATATATTTT
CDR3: CASRAKTGLGNTIYF

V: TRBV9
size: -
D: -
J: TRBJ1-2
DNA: TGTGCCAGCAGCGGATCTGCAGGGGCCCGATCCTATGGCTACACCTTC
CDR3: CASSGSAGARSYGYTF

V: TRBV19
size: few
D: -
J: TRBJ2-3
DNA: TGTGCCAGTAGAAATTCCAAACCCACAGATACGCAGTATTTT
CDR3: CASRNSKPTDTQYF

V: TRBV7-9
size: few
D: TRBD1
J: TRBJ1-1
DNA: TGTGCCAGCAGTACAGGGGGCCGCACTGAAGCTTTCTTT
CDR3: CASSTGGRTEAFF

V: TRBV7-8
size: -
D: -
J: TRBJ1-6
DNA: TGTGCCAGCAGCAACCTGGGGGATTCACCCCTCCACTTT
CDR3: CASSNLGDSPLHF

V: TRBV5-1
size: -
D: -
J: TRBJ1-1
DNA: TGCGCCAGCAGAGACGGGGCCACTGAAGCTTTCTTT
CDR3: CASRDGATEAFF